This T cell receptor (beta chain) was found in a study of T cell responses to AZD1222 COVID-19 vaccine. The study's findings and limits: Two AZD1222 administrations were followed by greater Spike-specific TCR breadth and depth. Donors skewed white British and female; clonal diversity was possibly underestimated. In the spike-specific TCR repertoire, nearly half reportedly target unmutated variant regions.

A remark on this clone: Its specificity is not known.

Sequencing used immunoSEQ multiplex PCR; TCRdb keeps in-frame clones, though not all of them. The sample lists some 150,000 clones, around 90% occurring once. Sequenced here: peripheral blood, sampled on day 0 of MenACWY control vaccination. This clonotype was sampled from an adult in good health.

Here the CDR3 reads CASSQERNRAVYNSPLHF. For the CDR3, the DNA is TGTGCCAGCAGCCAAGAACGTAACAGGGCCGTATATAATTCACCCCTCCACTTT. This chain uses TRBV3-1 (or the pseudogene TRBV3-2) with TRBJ1-6; a weak D match, TRBD1 (6 bases). In germline, CDR1 is LGHDT, CDR2 YNNKEL (reference sequence). The V and J ends lost 0 bases and 4 bases respectively, with 16 bases between them. The CDR3 extends over 18 amino acids.